The 20 T cell receptor beta chains reported below all come from one sample, sequenced in a study of control samples from healthy donors and cancer patients. Sequencing was performed with immunoSEQ multiplex PCR; in TCRdb, only in-frame clones are kept and a portion is missing. The table records 120,000 or so clones, approximately 87% of them present only once. The specimen sequenced was blood. The receptor source for this set is a man in his 60s in good health.

The sample holds a few counts of this clone. This chain links TRBV28 with TRBJ2-3; no reliable D call. The length of the CDR3 is 12 residues. Between the trimmed V and J ends, which lost 1 base and 8 bases, there was a span of 7 bases. CDR1 is MDHEN, CDR2 SYDVKM, per germline. CDR3 in amino acids: CASSLSRGTQYF. In DNA, the CDR3 is TGTGCCAGCAGTTTATCACGTGGTACGCAGTATTTT.

This chain joins TRBV7-6 and TRBJ2-3; D remains unclear. The CDR3 length is 16 residues. The V and J ends lost 3 bases and 4 bases respectively, with 17 bases between them. Per the germline V gene, CDR1 is SGHVS and CDR2 is FNYEAQ. The CDR3 here is CASSFGTSAVSDTQYF. The DNA of the CDR3 is TGTGCCAGCAGCTTTGGTACGTCTGCAGTCTCAGATACGCAGTATTTT. The full variable domain, rest sourced from reference TRBV7-6 and TRBJ2-3, is GAGVSQSPRYKVTKRGQDVALRCDPISGHVSLYWYRQALGQGPEFLTYFNYEAQQDKSGLPNDRFSAERPEGSISTLTIQRTEQRDSAMYRCASSFGTSAVSDTQYFGPGTRLTVL.

The gene calls are TRBV18 and TRBJ1-4, with TRBD1 as a possible D gene (6 bases). The CDR3 is made up of 15 amino acids. V was pared by 1 base and J by 7 bases, with 13 bases between. The germline V gene encodes CDR1 KGHSH and CDR2 LQKENI. CDR3 amino acids: CASSPRVGAAEKLFF. DNA of the CDR3: TGTGCCAGCTCACCACGAGTGGGGGCCGCTGAAAAACTGTTTTTT.

This sequence joins TRBV28 and TRBJ1-5; perhaps TRBD1 as D (5 bases). The germline V and J ends were trimmed by 3 bases and 0 bases, with 9 bases remaining between them. The germline V gene encodes CDR1 MDHEN and CDR2 SYDVKM. This CDR3 spans 15 amino acids. The CDR3 sequence is CASSFPGSSNQPQHF. CDR3 nucleotide sequence: TGTGCCAGCAGTTTCCCAGGGAGTAGCAATCAGCCCCAGCATTTT.

CDR3 nucleotides: TGTGCCAGCAGCTTACAGGGAAGGACCTACGAGCAGTACTTC. Residues: CASSLQGRTYEQYF. This chain connects TRBV5-6 to TRBJ2-7; D might be TRBD1 (6 bases). The CDR3 length is 14 residues. Germline V gene data show CDR1 as SGHDT and CDR2 as YYEEEE. V lost 2 bases and J 2 bases, leaving 11 bases between the germline ends.

The chain couples TRBV7-9 to TRBJ2-3; TRBD2 matches at 10 bases. Losses at the gene ends were 1 base for V and 2 bases for J; bases not matched to a gene: 6. CDR1 is SEHNR, CDR2 FQNEAQ, per germline (reference sequence). This CDR3 comprises 17 residues. The DNA for the CDR3 is TGTGCCAGCAGCTTAGAAGCTAGCGGGGGATACACAGATACGCAGTATTTT. Translation: CASSLEASGGYTDTQYF.

The chain has TRBV5-1 and TRBJ2-7; 9 bases agree with TRBD1. The CDR3 spans 14 residues. V shed 3 bases, J shed 2 bases, and the junction held 3 bases outside the gene matches. Germline V lookup: CDR1 SGHRS, CDR2 YFSETQ. Here the CDR3 DNA reads TGCGCCAGCAGCTCTACAGGGGGCACCTACGAGCAGTACTTC. Translating gives CASSSTGGTYEQYF.

This chain joins TRBV19 and TRBJ2-7; 8 positions match TRBD1. Losses at the gene ends were 7 bases for V and 6 bases for J; bases not matched to a gene: 8. CDR1 and CDR2 (germline): LNHDA, SQIVND (reference sequence). The CDR3 has 13 residues. The CDR3 protein is CASTTRGQSEQYF. The CDR3 nucleotides read TGTGCCAGTACCACCAGGGGGCAAAGCGAGCAGTACTTC.

The CDR3 DNA is TGTGCCAGTAGTCTCGGGTGGGCGGAGGAGCAGTACTTC. Protein product: CASSLGWAEEQYF. V and J are TRBV19 and TRBJ2-7; no clear D gene. Trimming cost V 5 bases and J 7 bases, with 15 bases left between them. The germline V gene encodes CDR1 LNHDA and CDR2 SQIVND (reference sequence). The CDR3 extends over 13 amino acids.

J is TRBJ1-6 and V is TRBV24-1; D not resolved. The CDR3 covers 13 residues. With 6 bases removed from V and 6 bases from J, the gap between germline ends came to 8 bases. The germline V gene encodes CDR1 KGHDR and CDR2 SFDVKD. CDR3 region: CATSLGSNSPLHF. DNA for the CDR3: TGTGCCACCAGTCTAGGTAGTAATTCACCCCTCCACTTT.

The chain combines TRBV9 with TRBJ1-4, with 10 positions matching TRBD1. Looked up from germline, CDR1 is SGDLS and CDR2 is YYNGEE. Unmatched junction bases numbered 8, after V lost 5 bases and J lost 7 bases. CDR3 size: 15 residues. The CDR3, as DNA: TGTGCCAGCAGTCGACAGGGGGCGGAGGGTGAAAAACTGTTTTTT. It codes for CASSRQGAEGEKLFF.

The rearrangement joins TRBV11-2 to TRBJ1-1; perhaps TRBD1 as D (5 bases). CDR1 and CDR2 from the germline V gene are SGHAT and FQNNGV. This CDR3 has 15 amino acids. Trimming pared 1 base from V and 1 base from J, leaving 10 bases between. CDR3 protein: CASSLGGTANTEAFF. CDR3 DNA sequence: TGTGCCAGCAGCTTAGGGGGGACGGCGAACACTGAAGCTTTCTTT.

The chain has TRBV7-9 and TRBJ1-2; 10 bases fit TRBD1. Germline CDR1 and CDR2: SEHNR and FQNEAQ (reference sequence). With 5 bases clipped from V and 0 bases from J, the junction kept 9 bases outside the gene matches. This CDR3 spans 17 amino acids. The CDR3 DNA reads as TGTGCCAGCAGCATCGGGACAGGGGTATTTCCTAACTATGGCTACACCTTC. It specifies CASSIGTGVFPNYGYTF.

The chain links TRBV6-5 to TRBJ1-3, with 8 bases matching TRBD1. V lost 2 bases to trimming and J lost 1 base; unmatched junction nucleotides: 4. Germline-derived CDR1 and CDR2 are MNHEY and SVGAGI. This CDR3 spans 16 amino acids. In DNA, the CDR3 is TGTGCCAGCAGTTACACAGGGGGAGCATCTGGAAACACCATATATTTT. Amino acid sequence: CASSYTGGASGNTIYF.

The V call is TRBV11-2, the J call TRBJ1-4; D might be TRBD1 (6 bases). V lost 5 bases to trimming and J lost 8 bases, with 18 bases between them. The CDR3 extends over 15 amino acids. Germline V lookup: CDR1 SGHAT, CDR2 FQNNGV. CDR3 amino acids: CASSQVTGLGEKLFF. CDR3 DNA sequence: TGTGCCAGCAGCCAAGTTACAGGGTTAGGAGAAAAACTGTTTTTT.

The chain joins TRBV6-5 to TRBJ1-5; a possible D gene is TRBD1 (6 bases). V was cut by 2 bases and J by 9 bases, with 17 bases left in between. Germline CDR1 and CDR2: MNHEY and SVGAGI. The CDR3 totals 15 residues. In nucleotides, the CDR3 is TGTGCCAGCAGTTACGATGGGACACTGGGAGGGCCCCAGCATTTT. It yields the protein CASSYDGTLGGPQHF.

Comments on this clone: One end of the junction fails to match germline, which may point to a read error. This chain links TRBV9 with TRBJ2-2; no reliable D call. The CDR3 covers 17 residues. CDR1 is SGDLS, CDR2 YYNGEE, per germline. The CDR3 is CASSVGPRRTNTGELFF. The CDR3 DNA is TGTGCCAGCAGCGTAGGTCCTCGCAGGACGAATACCGGGGAGCTGTTTTTT.

The chain employs TRBV5-1 and TRBJ1-6; TRBD1 matches 9 bases. The CDR3 is 14 amino acids. Germline loops: CDR1 SGHRS, CDR2 YFSETQ. Trimming cost V 2 bases and J 11 bases; bases outside gene matches: 5. The CDR3: CASSLGQGFTPLHF. CDR3 DNA sequence: TGCGCCAGCAGCTTAGGACAGGGGTTCACACCCCTCCACTTT.

V gene TRBV2 combines with J gene TRBJ2-2; 9 nucleotides agree with TRBD1. Trimming cost V 7 bases and J 3 bases; bases outside gene matches: 6. This CDR3 contains 15 residues. Germline CDR1 SNHLY, CDR2 FYNNEI. CDR3 amino acids: CASTRGTGHTGELFF. The DNA of the CDR3 is TGTGCCAGCACGCGGGGGACAGGGCACACCGGGGAGCTGTTTTTT.

This sequence joins TRBV7-6 and TRBJ1-6, with D uncertain. This CDR3 contains 16 residues. The V end lost 1 base, the J end lost 10 bases, and 17 bases lay between the germline ends. The germline V gene encodes CDR1 SGHVS and CDR2 FNYEAQ. The CDR3 DNA reads as TGTGCCAGCAGCTTAGTGAGAGGGCAGGACGGCTCACCCCTCCACTTT. Encoded protein: CASSLVRGQDGSPLHF. Using reference TRBV7-6 and TRBJ1-6 for the parts outside the CDR3, the full variable domain is GAGVSQSPRYKVTKRGQDVALRCDPISGHVSLYWYRQALGQGPEFLTYFNYEAQQDKSGLPNDRFSAERPEGSISTLTIQRTEQRDSAMYRCASSLVRGQDGSPLHFGNGTRLTVT.